Listed here are 27 T cell receptor beta chains from one sample, sequenced in a study of T cell responses to AZD1222 COVID-19 vaccine. Method: immunoSEQ multiplex PCR; TCRdb's copy keeps in-frame clones and lacks some. The sample has 100,000 to 150,000 clones, approximately 90% seen once; the top ten hold roughly 1.8%. This sample comprised peripheral blood, obtained on day 0 of AZD1222 vaccination. All receptors derive from an adult in good health.

V usage is TRBV11-3 and J usage is TRBJ1-1, with D unresolved. Germline V CDR1 and CDR2: SGHNT, YENEEA. The CDR3 totals 16 residues. Trimming stripped 1 base from V and 5 bases from J, with 17 bases between. CDR3 DNA sequence: TGTGCCAGCAGCTTAGGGAGCGCTATGTCGAGGACTGAAGCTTTCTTT. Encoded protein: CASSLGSAMSRTEAFF.

This chain links TRBV28 with TRBJ2-7; maybe TRBD1 (5 bases). The CDR3 loop spans 12 amino acids. V gave up 5 bases and J gave up 1 base, with 6 bases separating them. The germline gives CDR1 MDHEN, CDR2 SYDVKM. The CDR3: CASSRGSYEQYV. The DNA for the CDR3 is TGTGCCAGCAGTAGGGGATCCTACGAGCAGTACGTC.

V gene TRBV21-1 combines with J gene TRBJ2-7; the table's D call TRBD2 went unverified against the DNA. TRBV21-1 represents a pseudogene. The CDR3 contains 13 residues. CDR3 in DNA: TGTGCCAGCAGCAAAGCTCTAGCGCAACGCCACTTTGTC. As protein: CASSKALAQRHFV.

This clone has a single count. The V and J genes are TRBV6-2 or TRBV6-3 and TRBJ1-2; TRBD1 is a possible D gene (5 bases). V gave up 6 bases and J gave up 8 bases, with 16 bases separating them. There are 13 residues in the CDR3. The germline V gene has CDR1 MNHEY and CDR2 SVGEGT. The CDR3 DNA sequence: TGTGCCAGCAGCCCCGGGGGGTTGCGCGGCTACACCTTC. Translating it yields CASSPGGLRGYTF.

This clone came up once. The V gene is TRBV24-1, the J gene TRBJ2-1; D is perhaps TRBD2 (6 bases). Germline assignment: CDR1 KGHDR and CDR2 SFDVKD. The CDR3 totals 13 residues. The V end lost 5 bases, the J end lost 6 bases, and 10 bases lay between the germline ends. CDR3 DNA sequence: TGTGCCACCAGTGGCCTGGGAGGCAATGAGCAGTTCTTC. This gives the protein CATSGLGGNEQFF.

This clone was observed a single time. V is TRBV30 and J is TRBJ1-1; D uncertain. Trimming left V 4 bases short and J 3 bases short, with 6 bases between. The CDR3 has 11 residues. The germline CDR1 and CDR2 sequences are GTSNPN and SVGIG (reference sequence). The CDR3 DNA reads as TGTGCCTGGACGCTGGACACTGAAGCTTTCTTT. Its translation is CAWTLDTEAFF.

The chain combines TRBV15 with TRBJ2-7; D is perhaps TRBD1 (5 bases). This CDR3 is built from 15 residues. The germline V gene encodes CDR1 LNHNV and CDR2 YYDKDF (reference sequence). Trimming removed 1 base at V and 5 bases at J, with 15 bases between. The CDR3 DNA follows: TGTGCCACCAGCAGAGGTGACAGTCCGACACACGAGCAGTACGTC. Translating it yields CATSRGDSPTHEQYV.

The chain uses TRBV12-3 or TRBV12-4 and TRBJ1-2; D is uncertain. The CDR3 totals 12 residues. Between the trimmed V and J ends, which lost 2 bases and 7 bases, there was a span of 8 bases. In DNA, the CDR3 is TGTGCCAGCAGTTTATCCGGGATTGGCTACACCTTC. Amino acid sequence: CASSLSGIGYTF.

The rearrangement uses TRBV7-2 and TRBJ2-7; D possibly matches TRBD1 or TRBD2 (5 bases each). Germline V CDR1 and CDR2: SGHTA, FQGNSA. The length of the CDR3 is 16 residues. Trimming pared 2 bases from V and 2 bases from J, leaving 16 bases between. The DNA of the CDR3 is TGTGCCAGCAGCTTAACCTCCGGGCAGGGAGCCTACGAGCAGTACGTC. It codes for CASSLTSGQGAYEQYV.

The chain has TRBV27 and TRBJ1-4, with unresolved D. Germline lookup yields CDR1 MNHEY and CDR2 SMNVEV (reference sequence). Trimming left V 5 bases short and J 3 bases short, with 25 bases between. The CDR3 is made up of 19 amino acids. In nucleotides, the CDR3 is TGTGCCAGCAGTCCCCTCGGAGGCAGGCCACGGCGGGCTAATGAAAAACTGTTTTTT. Protein sequence: CASSPLGGRPRRANEKLFF.

The CDR3 region has the DNA TGTGCCAGCAGTGACCCTTGGGGTAGCGGGAGGGGTGAGCAGTACGTC. Translation gives CASSDPWGSGRGEQYV. The V call is TRBV6-1, the J call TRBJ2-7, with 11 bases aligning to TRBD2. V lost 3 bases to trimming and J lost 7 bases; unmatched junction nucleotides: 11. This CDR3 is built from 16 residues. Germline CDR1 and CDR2: MNHNS and SASEGT.

The chain employs TRBV28 and TRBJ2-3; TRBD2 agrees at 8 bases. Germline CDR1 MDHEN, CDR2 SYDVKM. The CDR3 has 15 amino acids. The J segment lost 3 bases and the V segment lost 4 bases, leaving 6 bases of the junction unmatched. CDR3 loop: CASSSPGGKTDTQYF. CDR3 DNA: TGTGCCAGCAGTTCGCCGGGAGGGAAGACAGATACGCAGTATTTT.

The rearrangement uses TRBV7-9 and TRBJ1-1, with D unclear. The V end lost 0 bases, the J end lost 7 bases, and 12 bases lay between the germline ends. The CDR3 runs 14 residues. The germline V gene encodes CDR1 SEHNR and CDR2 FQNEAQ (reference sequence). CDR3 coding DNA: TGTGCCAGCAGCTTAGCGGGGATGTACGGTGAAGCTTTCTTT. Its translation is CASSLAGMYGEAFF.

V and J are TRBV9 and TRBJ2-1, with 10 bases matching TRBD2. V was pared by 3 bases and J by 3 bases, with 3 bases of the junction left unmatched. The CDR3 contains 15 residues. The germline gives CDR1 SGDLS, CDR2 YYNGEE. CDR3 loop: CASSGGLAVYNEQFF. The CDR3 DNA sequence: TGTGCCAGCAGCGGCGGACTAGCGGTCTACAATGAGCAGTTCTTC.

CDR3 bases: TGTGCCAGCAGCTTGGAGGACAGGGCTACAGATACGCAGTATTTT. This encodes CASSLEDRATDTQYF. The chain uses TRBV5-4 and TRBJ2-3; 8 positions match TRBD1. The CDR3 loop spans 15 amino acids. The ends lost 0 bases at V and 3 bases at J; junction bases unmatched: 3. Germline CDR1 SGHNT, CDR2 YYREEE (reference sequence).

The chain combines TRBV6-2 or TRBV6-3 with TRBJ2-7; weak D call: TRBD2 (5 bases). The CDR3 length is 13 residues. The V end lost 5 bases, the J end lost 2 bases, and 10 bases lay between the germline ends. The germline V gene encodes CDR1 MNHEY and CDR2 SVGEGT. CDR3 coding DNA: TGTGCCAGCAGTCGCGACTATACCTACGAGCAGTACGTC. Its protein product is CASSRDYTYEQYV.

This chain links TRBV18 with TRBJ1-1; D is unclear. Germline V gene sequence: CDR1 KGHSH, CDR2 LQKENI. This CDR3 contains 16 residues. V was cut by 3 bases and J by 1 base, with 15 bases left in between. CDR3 protein: CASSPTVGRGNTEAFF. DNA of the CDR3: TGTGCCAGCTCACCCACCGTTGGACGGGGGAACACTGAAGCTTTCTTT. Using reference TRBV18 and TRBJ1-1 for the parts outside the CDR3, the full variable domain is NAGVMQNPRHLVRRRGQEARLRCSPMKGHSHVYWYRQLPEEGLKFMVYLQKENIIDESGMPKERFSAEFPKEGPSILRIQQVVRGDSAAYFCASSPTVGRGNTEAFFGQGTRLTVV.

The V call is TRBV3-1 (or the pseudogene TRBV3-2), the J call TRBJ1-2; 8 positions match TRBD1. Germline V gene sequence: CDR1 LGHDT, CDR2 YNNKEL (reference sequence). V shed 5 bases and J 5 bases; nucleotides not matched to a gene: 7. This CDR3 has 14 amino acids. The CDR3 DNA reads as TGTGCCAGCAGCTTCGGACAGGGAGGGTATGGCTACACCTTC. Amino acids: CASSFGQGGYGYTF.

The chain recombines TRBV7-2 with TRBJ2-2; D gene unclear. The germline CDR1 and CDR2 sequences are SGHTA and FQGNSA. The CDR3 spans 13 residues. The germline V and J ends were trimmed by 5 bases and 3 bases, with 7 bases remaining between them. The CDR3 DNA reads TGTGCCAGCAGCCCCCGGGACACCGGGGAGCTGTTTTTT. Its translation: CASSPRDTGELFF.

V and J are TRBV28 and TRBJ1-2, with D perhaps matching TRBD1 (5 bases). This CDR3 has 12 amino acids. CDR1 and CDR2 from the germline V gene are MDHEN and SYDVKM. V was trimmed by 10 bases and J by 0 bases, leaving 9 bases between them. The CDR3: CATKGANYGYTF. CDR3 nucleotide sequence: TGTGCCACTAAAGGGGCTAACTATGGCTACACCTTC.

This chain links TRBV4-3 with TRBJ1-1; weak D call: TRBD1 (5 bases). Germline V gene lookup returns CDR1 LGHNA and CDR2 YSLEER. Trimming left V 0 bases short and J 5 bases short, with 13 bases between. CDR3 length: 15 amino acids. CDR3 coding DNA: TGCGCCAGCAGCCAAGAATCCGGGGGGACTACTGAAGCTTTCTTT. The encoded protein is CASSQESGGTTEAFF.

The chain has TRBV2 and TRBJ1-6; TRBD1 might be the D (5 bases). There are 15 residues in the CDR3. Germline V gene lookup returns CDR1 SNHLY and CDR2 FYNNEI. Trimming stripped 3 bases from V and 7 bases from J, with 13 bases between. CDR3 sequence (DNA): TGTGCCAGCAGTGATCAGGGCCCGGGGAATTCACCCCTCCACTTT. It translates to CASSDQGPGNSPLHF.

This clone was seen a single time. V usage is TRBV19 and J usage is TRBJ1-2; possible D gene TRBD1, 6 bases. Trimming pared 4 bases from V and 0 bases from J, leaving 12 bases between. Per germline, CDR1 LNHDA and CDR2 SQIVND (reference sequence). The CDR3 totals 15 residues. The CDR3 coding sequence is TGTGCCAGTAGTAATTTTCAGGGGACTAACTATGGCTACACCTTC. It yields the protein CASSNFQGTNYGYTF.

This clone has a single count. CDR3 bases: TGCGCCAGCAGCTTGTATGGGAGTCCGGGAAACATTCAGTACTTC. It translates to CASSLYGSPGNIQYF. This chain uses TRBV5-1 with TRBJ2-4, with a possible D match to TRBD2 (5 bases). V lost 1 base and J lost 6, with 14 bases in between. The CDR3 length is 15 residues. Germline lookup yields CDR1 SGHRS and CDR2 YFSETQ.

V gene TRBV4-1 combines with J gene TRBJ2-2; D may match TRBD1 or TRBD2 (5 bases each). Germline lookup yields CDR1 MGHRA and CDR2 YSYEKL. This CDR3 comprises 15 residues. V lost 4 bases to trimming and J lost 5 bases, with 14 bases between them. As DNA, the CDR3 is TGCGCCAGCAGCCCCCCCGGGACGGGGACCGGGGAGCTGTTTTTT. Translation: CASSPPGTGTGELFF.

The V and J genes are TRBV6-2 or TRBV6-3 and TRBJ2-7; perhaps TRBD2 as D (6 bases). Trimming stripped 4 bases from V and 1 base from J, with 14 bases between. CDR1 is MNHEY and CDR2 is SVGEGT in the germline V gene. The CDR3 is 15 amino acids. CDR3 residues: CASSLGGSSSYEQYV. In DNA form, the CDR3 reads TGTGCCAGCAGTTTGGGGGGATCATCATCCTACGAGCAGTACGTC.

V and J are TRBV27 and TRBJ1-1; unclear D gene. This CDR3 is built from 13 residues. Trimming pared 3 bases from V and 0 bases from J, leaving 5 bases between. Germline CDR1 MNHEY, CDR2 SMNVEV (reference sequence). Here the CDR3 DNA reads TGTGCCAGCAGTTTTTCGATGAACACTGAAGCTTTCTTT. Translating it yields CASSFSMNTEAFF.